Each of the 18 T cell receptor beta chains below was sequenced from the same sample in a study of blood T cell repertoires in COVID-19. Sequenced by immunoSEQ multiplex PCR; TCRdb stores in-frame clones only, minus some. This table has roughly 280,000 clones, 89% appearing once. Sample: peripheral blood. These receptors came from a man aged 50 or older with acute or convalescent COVID-19.

Only one count was recorded for this clone. V gene TRBV27 combines with J gene TRBJ2-1, with 14 bases matching TRBD2. The CDR3 runs 16 residues. Unmatched junction bases numbered 4, after V lost 3 bases and J lost 6 bases. Germline-derived CDR1 and CDR2 are MNHEY and SMNVEV (reference sequence). The CDR3 sequence: CASSFQTSGGANEQFF. Here the CDR3 DNA reads TGTGCCAGCAGTTTTCAGACTAGCGGGGGGGCCAATGAGCAGTTCTTC.

The table lists this clone with a count of one. The rearrangement links TRBV12-3 or TRBV12-4 to TRBJ2-1; 9 bases agree with TRBD1. V lost 4 bases to trimming and J lost 10 bases; unmatched junction nucleotides: 2. CDR3 length: 12 residues. DNA for the CDR3: TGTGCCAGCAGTTGGGGGACAGGGGAGCAGTTCTTC. This translates into CASSWGTGEQFF.

The chain is built from TRBV7-3 and TRBJ2-1; D is unresolved. Germline assignment: CDR1 SGHTA and CDR2 FQGTGA. The CDR3 consists of 15 residues. V was trimmed by 3 bases and J by 0 bases, leaving 9 bases between them. The CDR3 loop is CASSFDWSSYNEQFF. The CDR3 nucleotides read TGTGCCAGCAGCTTTGATTGGAGCTCCTACAATGAGCAGTTCTTC.

The chain carries TRBV5-1 and TRBJ2-5; D call uncertain. This CDR3 contains 11 residues. The ends were cut back, 4 bases at V and 2 bases at J, with 3 bases in the middle. Germline CDR1 SGHRS, CDR2 YFSETQ. DNA of the CDR3: TGCGCCAGCAGCGTACAAGAGACCCAGTACTTC. Encoded protein: CASSVQETQYF.

The V gene is TRBV19, the J gene TRBJ2-6; a possible D gene is TRBD1 (6 bases). Trimming took 5 bases from V and 2 from J, leaving 19 bases between them. The CDR3 runs to 18 residues. Germline CDR1 and CDR2: LNHDA and SQIVND (reference sequence). The CDR3, as DNA: TGTGCCAGTAGTTCGAGTTCTAGGGGGTTGGCTGGGGCCAACGTCCTGACTTTC. Translating it yields CASSSSSRGLAGANVLTF.

The chain uses TRBV7-3 and TRBJ1-2; D uncertain. Trimming took off 6 bases at V and 0 bases at J, with 8 bases between the two ends. The CDR3 is made up of 13 amino acids. The germline V gene has CDR1 SGHTA and CDR2 FQGTGA. Here the CDR3 reads CASSEGSNYGYTF. CDR3 DNA sequence: TGTGCCAGCAGTGAGGGATCTAACTATGGCTACACCTTC.

The chain joins TRBV6-5 to TRBJ1-1; perhaps TRBD1 as D (5 bases). V was cut by 6 bases and J by 5 bases, with 13 bases left in between. Germline V gene sequence: CDR1 MNHEY, CDR2 SVGAGI. This CDR3 is 13 amino acids long. CDR3 in amino acids: CASRTTGGTEAFF. The DNA of the CDR3 is TGTGCCAGCAGAACTACCGGGGGGACTGAAGCTTTCTTT.

The J gene is TRBJ2-7, the V gene TRBV10-3; TRBD1 matches at 7 bases. Trimming cost V 8 bases and J 1 base; bases outside gene matches: 8. Per the germline V gene, CDR1 is ENHRY and CDR2 is SYGVKD. The CDR3 runs to 14 residues. In DNA, the CDR3 is TGTGCCATCGGCTGGGACAGAAGTTCCTACGAGCAGTACTTC. This sequence encodes CAIGWDRSSYEQYF.

This chain joins TRBV10-1 and TRBJ1-2; 7 nucleotides agree with TRBD1. V was clipped by 3 bases and J by 8 bases; unmatched bases: 6. The length of the CDR3 is 13 residues. Per the germline V gene, CDR1 is WNHNN and CDR2 is SYGVQD (reference sequence). Here the CDR3 reads CASSDNRGRGYTF. For the CDR3, the DNA is TGCGCCAGCAGTGATAACAGGGGTCGGGGCTACACCTTC.

This chain joins TRBV7-9 and TRBJ2-3; D uncertain. Germline V gives CDR1 SEHNR, CDR2 FQNEAQ (reference sequence). The V end lost 5 bases, the J end lost 6 bases, and 9 bases lay between the germline ends. This CDR3 region has 12 residues. The CDR3 bases are TGTGCCAGCAGCCCCTCCGGGGATACGCAGTATTTT. The encoded protein is CASSPSGDTQYF.

This clone is labeled medium-sized. This chain links TRBV12-3 or TRBV12-4 with TRBJ1-1, with D possibly matching TRBD1 (6 bases). The V end lost 1 base, the J end lost 7 bases, and 10 bases lay between the germline ends. The CDR3 consists of 13 residues. CDR3 DNA: TGTGCCAGCAGTTTAGATTACAGGGTTGAAGCTTTCTTT. Encoded protein: CASSLDYRVEAFF.

This clone was observed a single time. This chain joins TRBV12-3 or TRBV12-4 and TRBJ1-2; TRBD1 might be the D (5 bases). The germline V and J ends were trimmed by 4 bases and 7 bases, with 13 bases remaining between them. The CDR3 runs 13 residues. The CDR3 DNA follows: TGTGCCAGCAGTTACGGGACTCGGGCTGGCTACACCTTC. Protein: CASSYGTRAGYTF.

The J gene is TRBJ2-5, the V gene TRBV19, with 7 bases identical to TRBD2. Trimming removed 6 bases from V and 4 bases from J; junction bases left unmatched: 5. Germline values: CDR1 LNHDA, CDR2 SQIVND (reference sequence). The CDR3 is made up of 13 amino acids. The CDR3 DNA reads TGTGCCAGTAGCTGGGGGGGAGGAGAGACCCAGTACTTC. Protein: CASSWGGGETQYF.

The chain links TRBV19 to TRBJ1-1; D unresolved. CDR3 length: 16 amino acids. The V gene's germline CDR1 is LNHDA and CDR2 SQIVND (reference sequence). V lost 0 bases and J lost 0, with 11 bases in between. The CDR3 sequence is CASSIDHEGLNTEAFF. The CDR3 region has the DNA TGTGCCAGTAGTATAGATCACGAGGGTCTGAACACTGAAGCTTTCTTT. The variable domain in full, with the rest retrieved from reference TRBV19 and TRBJ1-1, is DGGITQSPKYLFRKEGQNVTLSCEQNLNHDAMYWYRQDPGQGLRLIYYSQIVNDFQKGDIAEGYSVSREKKESFPLTVTSAQKNPTAFYLCASSIDHEGLNTEAFFGQGTRLTVV.

The rearrangement joins TRBV19 to TRBJ1-2, with D perhaps TRBD1 (5 bases). The V end lost 6 bases, the J end lost 2 bases, and 10 bases lay between the germline ends. CDR3 length: 13 residues. Per germline, CDR1 LNHDA and CDR2 SQIVND (reference sequence). CDR3 in amino acids: CASSKTENYGYTF. The DNA for the CDR3 is TGTGCCAGTAGCAAGACAGAGAACTATGGCTACACCTTC.

As for this clone: Other nucleotide sequences from this sample produce the same CDR3. The chain couples TRBV7-3 to TRBJ2-3; weak D call: TRBD1 (6 bases). Trimming cost V 3 bases and J 0 bases, with 7 bases left between them. Per germline, CDR1 SGHTA and CDR2 FQGTGA. This CDR3 is 14 amino acids long. The CDR3 spells CASSLTGSTDTQYF. The CDR3 DNA sequence: TGTGCCAGCAGCTTGACAGGTAGCACAGATACGCAGTATTTT.

This clone showed up just once. This chain uses TRBV10-3 with TRBJ1-1; D is undetermined. V was trimmed by 0 bases and J by 11 bases, leaving 7 bases between them. The germline V gene has CDR1 ENHRY and CDR2 SYGVKD. The CDR3 has 11 residues. The CDR3 protein is CAISESLQAFF. The DNA of the CDR3 is TGTGCCATCAGTGAGTCTCTTCAGGCTTTCTTT.

The V and J genes are TRBV2 and TRBJ2-7, with D possibly TRBD1 on 6 matching bases. In germline, CDR1 is SNHLY, CDR2 FYNNEI. The length of the CDR3 is 14 residues. Trimming removed 6 bases at V and 3 bases at J, with 15 bases between. The CDR3 spells CASRANQGNYEQYF. The CDR3 nucleotides read TGTGCCAGCAGGGCAAACCAGGGGAACTACGAGCAGTACTTC.